A single sample is the source of the 9 T cell receptor beta chains below, sequenced in a study of cytomegalovirus exposure and HLA in healthy donors. TCRdb's copy holds only in-frame clones and misses some; the assay was immunoSEQ multiplex PCR. The sample shows 75,000 to 95,000 clones, around 96% of them seen only once. Sequences were obtained from PBMCs. These receptors all come from a young man in good health and CMV-seronegative.

The J gene is TRBJ2-4, the V gene TRBV5-8; 11 nucleotides match TRBD1. The V segment lost 4 bases and the J segment 2 bases; nucleotides outside the gene matches: 5. From germline, CDR1 is SGHTS and CDR2 YDEGEE. The CDR3 runs to 16 residues. CDR3 sequence reads: CASSLGTGGSKNIQYF. The CDR3 DNA follows: TGTGCCAGCAGCCTCGGGACAGGGGGGTCCAAAAACATTCAGTACTTC. The variable domain in full, completed from reference TRBV5-8 and TRBJ2-4, reads EAGVTQSPTHLIKTRGQQATLRCSPISGHTSVYWYQQALGLGLQFLLWYDEGEERNRGNFPPRFSGRQFPNYSSELNVNALELEDSALYLCASSLGTGGSKNIQYFGAGTRLSVL.

The chain couples TRBV9 to TRBJ2-3; 9 nucleotides match TRBD1. The CDR3 is 17 amino acids. Losses at the gene ends were 0 bases for V and 6 bases for J; bases not matched to a gene: 11. Germline CDR1 SGDLS, CDR2 YYNGEE. This CDR3 reads CASSVGGTGYDRDTQYF. CDR3 in DNA: TGTGCCAGCAGCGTAGGCGGGACAGGGTATGACAGGGATACGCAGTATTTT.

This clone was picked up one time. This chain uses TRBV29-1 with TRBJ1-2; TRBD1 matches at 9 bases. This CDR3 region has 14 residues. Germline V gene sequence: CDR1 SQVTM, CDR2 ANQGSEA. Germline trimming cut 6 bases from V and 4 bases from J; bases unmatched to any gene: 9. The CDR3 coding sequence is TGCAGCGTCGCACAGGGGGCGAAGGTCTATGGCTACACCTTC. Protein: CSVAQGAKVYGYTF.

This sequence joins TRBV10-3 and TRBJ2-1; 10 bases agree with TRBD2. The ends lost 5 bases at V and 5 bases at J; junction bases unmatched: 3. CDR1 ENHRY and CDR2 SYGVKD come from the germline V gene. This CDR3 has 14 amino acids. The CDR3 nucleotides read TGTGCCATCAGTCTAGCGGGAGCGAACAATGAGCAGTTCTTC. This translates into CAISLAGANNEQFF.

The chain recombines TRBV15 with TRBJ1-1; D possibly corresponds to TRBD1 (5 bases). V dropped 2 bases and J dropped 4 bases, with 11 bases sitting between them. The germline V gene encodes CDR1 LNHNV and CDR2 YYDKDF (reference sequence). CDR3 size: 14 residues. In nucleotides, the CDR3 is TGTGCCACCAGCAGAAAAAAGGGGTTCACTGAAGCTTTCTTT. Translating it yields CATSRKKGFTEAFF.

This chain connects TRBV27 to TRBJ1-2, with no clear D. Germline V gene sequence: CDR1 MNHEY, CDR2 SMNVEV (reference sequence). The CDR3 is 12 amino acids. V lost 4 bases and J lost 13, with 16 bases in between. The CDR3 DNA is TGTGCCAGCAGTTGGCCCGGCGAGGAATTCACCTTC. Amino acids: CASSWPGEEFTF.

The CDR3 reads CASSEYGGSTGELFF. CDR3 sequence (DNA): TGTGCCAGCAGTGAATACGGGGGGAGTACCGGGGAGCTGTTTTTT. The chain recombines TRBV6-1 with TRBJ2-2, with 7 bases matching TRBD2. Losses at the gene ends were 2 bases for V and 5 bases for J; bases not matched to a gene: 5. In germline, CDR1 is MNHNS, CDR2 SASEGT. The CDR3 loop spans 15 amino acids.

The gene calls are TRBV29-1 and TRBJ1-2; D is possibly TRBD1 (6 bases). CDR1 SQVTM and CDR2 ANQGSEA come from the germline V gene. The length of the CDR3 is 12 residues. CDR3 bases: TGCATGAGGGGTCAGGGGCTAGATGGCTACACCTTC. Translation gives CMRGQGLDGYTF.

The chain has TRBV11-2 and TRBJ2-7, with 11 bases that match TRBD2. The germline gives CDR1 SGHAT, CDR2 FQNNGV. V lost 5 bases to trimming and J lost 3 bases; unmatched junction nucleotides: 6. The CDR3 loop spans 15 amino acids. CDR3 bases: TGTGCCAGCAGCCCCCAGACTAGCGGGATCTACGAGCAGTACGTC. Encoded protein: CASSPQTSGIYEQYV.